This T cell receptor beta chain was captured by sequencing in a study of Ad26.COV2.S vaccination and SARS-CoV-2 variants. Clones were sequenced by immunoSEQ multiplex PCR, and TCRdb holds only the in-frame ones, with some missing. The sample gives under 150,000 clones, 80% to 90% of which show up once; 4.5% to 6% is in the top ten. CDR3 size: 19 residues. The V end lost 0 bases, the J end lost 4 bases, and 24 bases lay between the germline ends. Germline CDR1 and CDR2: LGHNA and YSLEER. The V and J genes are TRBV4-3 and TRBJ1-1; a possible D gene is TRBD1 (6 bases). The sample consisted of peripheral blood, taken after recovery from COVID-19. This sequence originates from a human donor who had recovered from COVID-19. In DNA, the CDR3 is TGCGCCAGCAGCCAAGATAGGAGATCAGGGGATGGGAGGAGCACTGAAGCTTTCTTT. This gives the protein CASSQDRRSGDGRSTEAFF.